These 24 T cell receptor beta chains share one sample of origin, sequenced in a study of response to subunit inactivated influenza vaccine. TCRdb redid the calling of the RT-PCR reads with MiXCR, one entry per CDR3 protein. Of roughly 630,000 distinct CDR3 sequences in the sample, roughly 15% were seen once. This material consisted of PBMCs from blood, taken around two weeks before vaccination. These receptors were taken from a man aged 45-65 years who received an inactivated influenza vaccine.

This clonotype is a singleton in its sample. The CDR3 reads CASSEQGLGPDTQYF. In DNA form, the CDR3 reads TGTGCCAGCAGTGAACAGGGTTTGGGGCCGGATACGCAGTATTTT. J is TRBJ2-3 and V is TRBV2; weak D call: TRBD1 (5 bases). Looked up from germline, CDR1 is SNHLY and CDR2 is FYNNEI. This CDR3 is 15 amino acids long. The V end lost 2 bases, the J end lost 6 bases, and 15 bases lay between the germline ends.

Many counts were recorded for this clonotype. The V and J genes are TRBV5-1 and TRBJ2-7, with D perhaps TRBD2 (6 bases). CDR3 size: 15 residues. Per the germline V gene, CDR1 is SGHRS and CDR2 is YFSETQ. V gave up 3 bases and J gave up 3 bases, with 16 bases separating them. This CDR3 is CASSSTPGLFYEQYF. In DNA, the CDR3 is TGCGCCAGCAGCTCGACACCGGGACTCTTCTACGAGCAGTACTTC.

This chain links TRBV20-1 with TRBJ2-7; no clear D. V lost 6 bases to trimming and J lost 4 bases, with 13 bases between them. CDR3 length: 12 residues. Germline V gene lookup returns CDR1 DFQATT and CDR2 SNEGSKA (reference sequence). The CDR3 bases are TGCAGTGCCGTTTCCGAATCATACGAGCAGTACTTC. It is translated as CSAVSESYEQYF.

The genes are TRBV12-5 and TRBJ2-7, with D perhaps assigned TRBD1 or TRBD2 (5 bases each). CDR1 and CDR2 (germline): LGHNT, FRNRAP. Trimming removed 7 bases from V and 3 bases from J, with 10 bases in between. This CDR3 is built from 12 residues. The CDR3 DNA follows: TGTGCTAGTGCTGAGGGGAACTACGAGCAGTACTTC. As protein: CASAEGNYEQYF.

This clonotype was observed a few times. This chain uses TRBV12-3 or TRBV12-4 with TRBJ2-3; D possibly corresponds to TRBD1 (6 bases). Trimming cost V 5 bases and J 0 bases, with 12 bases left between them. There are 15 residues in the CDR3. The CDR3 is CASSLGTFSTDTQYF. The DNA for the CDR3 is TGTGCCAGCAGTCTCGGGACATTTAGCACAGATACGCAGTATTTT.

This clonotype has only a few counts. This chain joins TRBV7-2 and TRBJ2-4; 7 positions agree with TRBD2. CDR1 is SGHTA and CDR2 is FQGNSA in the germline V gene. Trimming took 6 bases from V and 7 from J; bases not matched to a gene: 9. This CDR3 comprises 14 residues. CDR3 DNA sequence: TGTGCCAGCAGTGTGGGCTGGGGGGGGAACATTCAGTACTTC. Residues: CASSVGWGGNIQYF.

The table lists this clonotype with a count of one. The chain couples TRBV14 to TRBJ2-3; D is possibly TRBD1 (5 bases). Between the trimmed V and J ends, which lost 2 bases and 7 bases, there was a span of 19 bases. Germline CDR1 is SGHDN and CDR2 is FVKESK. CDR3 length: 16 residues. The CDR3 loop reads CASSQLPGLGAYTQYF. In nucleotides, the CDR3 is TGTGCCAGCAGCCAACTACCCGGGCTAGGGGCATATACGCAGTATTTT. The complete variable domain, with remaining parts taken from reference TRBV14 and TRBJ2-3, reads EAGVTQFPSHSVIEKGQTVTLRCDPISGHDNLYWYRRVMGKEIKFLLHFVKESKQDESGMPNNRFLAERTGGTYSTLKVQPAELEDSGVYFCASSQLPGLGAYTQYFGPGTRLTVL.

This clonotype was seen a few times. The chain is built from TRBV7-9 and TRBJ1-2, with a tentative D call TRBD1 (6 bases). The CDR3 extends over 15 amino acids. With 5 bases removed from V and 2 bases from J, the gap between germline ends came to 15 bases. Germline CDR1 and CDR2: SEHNR and FQNEAQ (reference sequence). CDR3 DNA: TGTGCCAGCAGCCCTCGGGACAAGCCCAACTATGGCTACACCTTC. This codes for CASSPRDKPNYGYTF. The full variable domain, with the rest looked up from reference TRBV7-9 and TRBJ1-2, is DTGVSQNPRHKITKRGQNVTFRCDPISEHNRLYWYRQTLGQGPEFLTYFQNEAQLEKSRLLSDRFSAERPKGSFSTLEIQRTEQGDSAMYLCASSPRDKPNYGYTFGSGTRLTVV.

V usage is TRBV9 and J usage is TRBJ2-3; D possibly corresponds to TRBD2 (7 bases). The CDR3 sequence is 15 residues long. Trimming removed 0 bases at V and 6 bases at J, with 14 bases between. In germline, CDR1 is SGDLS, CDR2 YYNGEE. The CDR3 nucleotides read TGTGCCAGCAGCGTAGGAGGGGGGGCATATGATACGCAGTATTTT. Encoded protein: CASSVGGGAYDTQYF.

The genes are TRBV27 and TRBJ1-1; D gene uncertain. The CDR3 is 15 residues long. CDR1 is MNHEY, CDR2 SMNVEV, per germline (reference sequence). V was shortened by 4 bases and J by 4 bases, with 16 bases between the two germline ends. The CDR3: CASSYTLGRATEAFF. The CDR3, as DNA: TGTGCCAGCAGTTATACCCTCGGGAGAGCCACTGAAGCTTTCTTT.

This clonotype was found a few times. The chain links TRBV27 to TRBJ2-7; TRBD2 is a possible D gene (6 bases). V was cut by 4 bases and J by 3 bases, with 13 bases left in between. The CDR3 consists of 14 residues. In germline, CDR1 is MNHEY, CDR2 SMNVEV (reference sequence). The CDR3 DNA follows: TGTGCCAGCAGTTATAGGAGGGGCCTCTACGAGCAGTACTTC. It specifies CASSYRRGLYEQYF.

This clonotype has more than one count but fewer than ten. The chain links TRBV29-1 to TRBJ2-7, with a possible D match to TRBD1 (6 bases). V was trimmed by 5 bases and J by 1 base, leaving 12 bases between them. The CDR3 runs to 13 residues. Germline CDR1 and CDR2: SQVTM and ANQGSEA. CDR3 protein: CSVRSRGSYEQYF. The CDR3 DNA follows: TGCAGCGTTCGAAGCAGGGGATCCTACGAGCAGTACTTC.

Details on this clonotype: At one end, the junction sequence differs from germline, possibly due to a read error. The chain carries TRBV7-2 and TRBJ2-4; weak D call: TRBD1 (6 bases). This CDR3 spans 13 amino acids. The germline V gene encodes CDR1 SGHTA and CDR2 FQGNSA. Here the CDR3 DNA reads TGTGCCAGCAGCTCAGGCACTGGGGGCCCGACGGACTTC. This codes for CASSSGTGGPTDF.

In DNA form, the CDR3 reads TGTGCCAGCAGCCGAAAGTTGGTCCAGGGGGCGAGGGGAAACACCATATATTTT. As protein: CASSRKLVQGARGNTIYF. The V and J genes are TRBV4-2 and TRBJ1-3, with 8 bases identical to TRBD1. V was pared by 4 bases and J by 4 bases, with 15 bases of the junction left unmatched. From germline, CDR1 is LGHNA and CDR2 YNFKEQ. The CDR3 is 18 amino acids.

The chain uses TRBV12-3 or TRBV12-4 and TRBJ2-5; 7 bases are shared with TRBD2. V trimming: 6 bases; J trimming: 4 bases; junction bases outside the gene matches: 8. CDR3 length: 14 residues. The CDR3 coding sequence is TGTGCCAGCAGCCCATGGGGGGGGGGAGAGACCCAGTACTTC. As protein: CASSPWGGGETQYF.

The chain joins TRBV27 to TRBJ1-1, with a weak D call TRBD1 (6 bases). Trimming took 10 bases from V and 5 from J, leaving 23 bases between them. The V gene's germline CDR1 is MNHEY and CDR2 SMNVEV (reference sequence). The CDR3 contains 15 residues. The CDR3, as DNA: TGTGCCACCTTAGCGGGACACGCACCTAGGACTGAAGCTTTCTTT. Translated, it gives CATLAGHAPRTEAFF.

This clonotype was detected only a few times. V usage is TRBV20-1 and J usage is TRBJ1-5; 7 bases agree with TRBD1. Trimming removed 6 bases from V and 5 bases from J; junction bases left unmatched: 7. The CDR3 extends over 13 amino acids. CDR1 DFQATT and CDR2 SNEGSKA come from the germline V gene (reference sequence). DNA for the CDR3: TGCAGTGCAGCGACAGGGTCGGATCAGCCCCAGCATTTT. This codes for CSAATGSDQPQHF.

This clonotype appeared a few times. The V call is TRBV6-2 or TRBV6-3, the J call TRBJ2-6, with D maybe TRBD2 (5 bases). The CDR3 has 19 residues. The germline CDR1 and CDR2 sequences are MNHEY and SVGEGT. V gave up 5 bases and J gave up 1 base, with 21 bases separating them. The CDR3 is CASSPSGLARISGANVLTF. CDR3 nucleotide sequence: TGTGCCAGCAGTCCCTCCGGGCTAGCCCGAATTTCTGGGGCCAACGTCCTGACTTTC.

CDR3 loop: CASSLCQGIGGYTF. The CDR3 coding sequence is TGTGCCAGCAGCTTATGCCAGGGTATTGGTGGCTACACCTTC. This chain uses TRBV7-2 with TRBJ1-2; tentatively, D is TRBD1 (5 bases). CDR3 length equals 14 residues. The germline V gene has CDR1 SGHTA and CDR2 FQGNSA. The V end lost 2 bases, the J end lost 7 bases, and 14 bases lay between the germline ends. The full variable domain, its missing parts supplied by reference TRBV7-2 and TRBJ1-2, is GAGVSQSPSNKVTEKGKDVELRCDPISGHTALYWYRQSLGQGLEFLIYFQGNSAPDKSGLPSDRFSAERTGGSVSTLTIQRTQQEDSAVYLCASSLCQGIGGYTFGSGTRLTVV.

Worth noting for this clonotype: Sequence at one end of the junction differs from germline and may be a read error. The chain uses TRBV3-1 and TRBJ2-7, with 12 bases matching TRBD1. Germline lookup yields CDR1 LGHDT and CDR2 YNNKEL (reference sequence). CDR3 length: 15 residues. The CDR3 loop reads CASTQGTGGFYEQYF. The CDR3 DNA is TGTGCCAGCACCCAAGGGACAGGGGGCTTCTACGAGCAGTACTTC.

This clonotype was recorded a few times. The V gene is TRBV9, the J gene TRBJ2-2, with D possibly matching TRBD2 (6 bases). The CDR3 is 15 residues long. The V end was cut by 0 bases, the J end by 9 bases, with 15 bases between. Germline values: CDR1 SGDLS, CDR2 YYNGEE. CDR3 nucleotides: TGTGCCAGCAGCGTAGATTGGGGACTCAGCCGGGAGCTGTTTTTT. This sequence encodes CASSVDWGLSRELFF.

This clonotype showed up just a few times. This chain joins TRBV12-3 or TRBV12-4 and TRBJ2-3; possibly TRBD2 for D (6 bases). The length of the CDR3 is 16 residues. V was shortened by 0 bases and J by 5 bases, with 15 bases between the two germline ends. The CDR3 sequence is CASSLAISGKGDTQYF. As DNA, the CDR3 is TGTGCCAGCAGTTTAGCGATTAGCGGAAAGGGAGATACGCAGTATTTT.

This clonotype came up a few times. V and J are TRBV6-6 and TRBJ1-5; no firm D call. This CDR3 has 12 residues. The germline gives CDR1 MNHNY, CDR2 SVGAGI (reference sequence). V was shortened by 8 bases and J by 3 bases, with 8 bases between the two germline ends. CDR3 amino acids: CASGRTNQPQHF. As DNA, the CDR3 is TGTGCCAGCGGGCGTACCAATCAGCCCCAGCATTTT.

This clonotype was detected ten times or more. The chain is built from TRBV28 and TRBJ1-1, with D unresolved. CDR3 length: 12 amino acids. In germline, CDR1 is MDHEN, CDR2 SYDVKM. Trimming cost V 4 bases and J 4 bases, with 7 bases left between them. This chain's CDR3 is CASSSAATEAFF. DNA of the CDR3: TGTGCCAGCAGTTCGGCAGCCACTGAAGCTTTCTTT. The whole variable domain, filled in from reference TRBV28 and TRBJ1-1, reads DVKVTQSSRYLVKRTGEKVFLECVQDMDHENMFWYRQDPGLGLRLIYFSYDVKMKEKGDIPEGYSVSREKKERFSLILESASTNQTSMYLCASSSAATEAFFGQGTRLTVV.